Listed below are T cell receptor beta chains from one sample, sequenced in a study of Graves' ophthalmopathy and Graves' hyperthyroidism. A single record per CDR3 protein comes from TCRdb applying MiXCR to the multiplex PCR reads. The sample lists 500,000 to 600,000 distinct CDR3 sequences; 35% to 40% were seen once. The material sequenced was peripheral blood or thyroid tissue (not recorded which). All receptors come from an adult man with Graves' hyperthyroidism. Both conserved end residues are part of each CDR3. The order of the fields is V gene, J gene, D gene, clone size, CDR3 DNA, CDR3 protein. The D gene is left open where the match is weak. Rows give clone size only sometimes, using once, few, many, or a class for an expanded clone.

TRBV6-1	TRBJ1-1	TRBD1	-	TGTGCCAGCAGCCAGGGACAGGGGGCGGCTGAAGCTTTCTTT	CASSQGQGAAEAFF
TRBV2	TRBJ2-6	TRBD1	-	TGTGCCAGTCACCGGGACAGCTCTGGGGCCAACGTCCTGACTTTC	CASHRDSSGANVLTF
TRBV10-3	TRBJ2-5	TRBD2	-	TGTGCCATCAGTATCCGACTAGCGGGCGGGGAGACCCAGTACTTC	CAISIRLAGGETQYF
TRBV2	TRBJ1-1	TRBD1	many	TGTGCCAGCAGCACGACAGGGGGTTTCACTGAAGCTTTCTTT	CASSTTGGFTEAFF
TRBV20-1	TRBJ2-7	-	many	TGCAGTGCTAGAGCACAACCATCCTACGAGCAGTACTTC	CSARAQPSYEQYF
TRBV6-5	TRBJ2-5	-	many	TGTGCCAGCAGTTACTGGACAGCCAGCCAAGAGACCCAGTACTTC	CASSYWTASQETQYF
TRBV29-1	TRBJ2-5	-	many	TGCACAGGGGCCGTTGGAGAGACCCAGTACTTC	CTGAVGETQYF
TRBV7-9	TRBJ2-3	-	-	TGTGCCAGCAGTAACACCCACCGGACAGATACGCAGTATTTT	CASSNTHRTDTQYF
TRBV2	TRBJ2-7	-	-	TGTGCCCATGCTAGCGACGACGACTCCTACGAGCAGTACTTC	CAHASDDDSYEQYF
TRBV7-2	TRBJ2-3	-	-	TGTGCCAGCAGCTTAGTAGGACGGCGGGGCTCAGATACGCAGTATTTT	CASSLVGRRGSDTQYF
TRBV19	TRBJ1-1	TRBD1	many	TGTGCCAGTAGTACCCTGACAGGGGGCGTCGGGAACACTGAAGCTTTCTTT	CASSTLTGGVGNTEAFF
TRBV11-2	TRBJ1-3	-	many	TGTGCCAGCAGCTCAGGGAAAAGGTCTGGAAACACCATATATTTT	CASSSGKRSGNTIYF
TRBV5-8	TRBJ2-5	TRBD2	few	TGTGCCAGCAGCTTTCTACTAGCGGGCCAAGAGACCCAGTACTTC	CASSFLLAGQETQYF
TRBV6-6	TRBJ1-1	-	many	TGTGCCAGCAGTGACATGAACACTGAAGCTTTCTTT	CASSDMNTEAFF
TRBV7-4	TRBJ1-1	-	-	TGCGCCAGCAGCCAAGCTCCGAGCACTGAAGCTTTCTTT	CASSQAPSTEAFF
TRBV12-3/TRBV12-4	TRBJ2-7	TRBD1	many	TGTGCCAGCAGGGTGGGACAGGCCATTGTAGGGGAGCAGTACTTC	CASRVGQAIVGEQYF
TRBV12-3/TRBV12-4	TRBJ2-7	-	many	TGTGCCAGCAGTTTACAGGGAATGGTGCAGTACTTC	CASSLQGMVQYF
TRBV4-2	TRBJ2-7	-	-	TGTGCCAGCAGCCCCTCTCTAGATTCCAAGCAGTACTTC	CASSPSLDSKQYF
TRBV7-8	TRBJ2-3	-	-	TGTGCCAGCAGCCCAGTTACAGGGTCGGACGATACGCAGTATTTT	CASSPVTGSDDTQYF
TRBV7-3	TRBJ2-5	TRBD1	many	TGTGCCAGCAGCTTCAGGACAGGGCCGGAGGAGACCCAGTACTTC	CASSFRTGPEETQYF
TRBV5-5	TRBJ1-1	-	-	TGCGCCAGCAGCTCCGTGGGATCCATGAACACTGAAGCTTTCTTT	CASSSVGSMNTEAFF
TRBV4-1	TRBJ2-5	TRBD2	many	TGCGCCAGCAGCCAACGGTTGACTAGCGGTGTCGAGACCCAGTACTTC	CASSQRLTSGVETQYF
TRBV5-8	TRBJ2-5	-	many	TGTGCCAGCAGCTTGAACGAGGGGCGGACCCAGTACTTC	CASSLNEGRTQYF
TRBV29-1	TRBJ2-2	TRBD2	-	TGCAGCATAGGACTAGCGGGACTAGGGACCGGGGAGCTGTTTTTT	CSIGLAGLGTGELFF
TRBV5-6	TRBJ2-2	-	-	TGTGCCAGCAGCTTGTTTCAGATAAACACCGGGGAGCTGTTTTTT	CASSLFQINTGELFF
TRBV7-3	TRBJ2-5	TRBD1	-	TGTGCCAGCAGCTTGATGACAGGGCTGGGAGAGACCCAGTACTTC	CASSLMTGLGETQYF
TRBV7-9	TRBJ2-3	-	-	TGTGCCAGCAGCTTAGTGGGGGAGGATACGCAGTATTTT	CASSLVGEDTQYF
TRBV29-1	TRBJ1-1	-	many	TGCAGCGTGTCCTTGGGCCTTAACACTGAAGCTTTCTTT	CSVSLGLNTEAFF
TRBV19	TRBJ2-2	-	many	TGTGCCAGTAGTCACCGGACAGTGAACACCGGGGAGCTGTTTTTT	CASSHRTVNTGELFF
TRBV7-9	TRBJ1-3	TRBD1	once	TGTGCCAGCAGCTTAGCAACCGGGACAGGGTATGGCTACACCATATATTTT	CASSLATGTGYGYTIYF
TRBV7-9	TRBJ1-1	-	-	TGTGCCAGCAGCTTGGGGCAGGGGAGGTCCACGAACACTGAAGCTTTCTTT	CASSLGQGRSTNTEAFF
TRBV5-1	TRBJ2-2	-	many	TGCGCCAGCAGCTCCCCTCCCGGACGATTGATAAACACCGGGGAGCTGTTTTTT	CASSSPPGRLINTGELFF
TRBV2	TRBJ2-7	-	-	TGTGCTAGGCCATTCCGGGGAGTATTGGGCTACGAGCAGTACTTC	CARPFRGVLGYEQYF
TRBV6-5	TRBJ1-2	TRBD1	many	TGTGCCAGCAGTGGACAGGGTTTCAACTATGGCTACACCTTC	CASSGQGFNYGYTF
TRBV7-8	TRBJ2-6	-	many	TGTGCCAGCACCCCTGGGGCCAACGTCCTGACTTTC	CASTPGANVLTF
TRBV29-1	TRBJ1-6	-	many	TGCAGCGTGCGGACGGAGGATAATTCACCCCTCCACTTT	CSVRTEDNSPLHF
TRBV7-2	TRBJ1-6	-	-	TGTGCCAGCAGCTTTTTATTAAATAATTCACCCCTCCACTTT	CASSFLLNNSPLHF
TRBV7-9	TRBJ1-5	-	-	TGTGCCAGCAGCGCCTCGGGACAAGGATTAAATCAGCCCCAGCATTTT	CASSASGQGLNQPQHF
TRBV10-2	TRBJ2-7	-	-	TGCGCCAGCAGTGCAGGGGTAGACGAGCAGTACTTC	CASSAGVDEQYF
TRBV10-3	TRBJ1-4	TRBD1	-	TGTGCCATCAGTGAAGGGTCAGGGGGTGAAAAACTGTTTTTT	CAISEGSGGEKLFF